Sequencing of this TCR beta chain was carried out in a study of glioma-infiltrating T cells after dendritic cell vaccination. Study in general: Dendritic cells derived from monocytes and pulsed with autologous tumor lysate formed the vaccine.

The CDR3 length is 15 residues. Germline values: CDR1 MGHDK, CDR2 SYGVNS. V dropped 3 bases and J dropped 3; count of bases not matched to a gene: 5. The time point is: after dendritic cell vaccination, including at tumor progression/relapse. Patients had residual fresh-frozen tumor tissue and more than two years of survival data. Before vaccination, two weeks after the third vaccination, and at progression, PBMC were collected. Assay used: immunoSEQ multiplex PCR; TCRdb lists only in-frame clones, some missing. The sample contains about 58,000 clones, roughly four fifths of which appear only once. The chain has TRBV25-1 and TRBJ2-1; 7 positions match TRBD1. This TCR derives from a human donor with glioblastoma. The starting material was blood, obtained after dendritic cell vaccination. This CDR3 reads CASSEYRGGYNEQFF. The CDR3 DNA reads TGTGCCAGCAGTGAGTACAGGGGTGGCTACAATGAGCAGTTCTTC.